A selection of T cell receptor beta chains follows, all from one sample in a study of cytomegalovirus exposure and HLA in healthy donors. Sequencing was performed with immunoSEQ multiplex PCR; in TCRdb, only in-frame clones are kept and a portion is missing. This sample has hundreds of thousands of clones, with under 80% found just once. Material for sequencing was PBMCs. These receptors were taken from a female donor in good health and CMV-seronegative. Each CDR3 is given with its conserved first and last residue. A D gene is named only where the DNA matches it firmly. A row's size may be missing; if present it is once, few, many or a size class.

J gene | clone size | V gene | D gene | CDR3 protein | CDR3 DNA
TRBJ1-4 | - | TRBV7-9 | TRBD1 | CSSSWGQGAFEKLFF | TGTTCCAGCAGCTGGGGACAGGGGGCTTTTGAAAAACTGTTTTTT
TRBJ2-7 | many | TRBV5-4 | TRBD2 | CAGGLAGGYEQYF | TGTGCCGGAGGACTAGCGGGAGGGTACGAGCAGTACTTC
TRBJ2-1 | - | TRBV27 | TRBD2 | CASISEAPGGNEQFF | TGTGCCAGCATTTCTGAGGCCCCGGGGGGCAATGAGCAGTTCTTC
TRBJ2-3 | - | TRBV5-1 | - | CASSIVTGPTDTQYF | TGCGCCAGCAGCATTGTTACAGGCCCCACAGATACGCAGTATTTT
TRBJ1-1 | - | TRBV5-6 | TRBD1 | CASSPGTGINTEAFF | TGTGCCAGCAGCCCAGGGACAGGAATAAACACTGAAGCTTTCTTT
TRBJ2-7 | - | TRBV11-3 | - | CASSLHFSYEQYF | TGTGCCAGCAGCTTACACTTTTCCTACGAGCAGTACTTC
TRBJ1-2 | - | TRBV19 | - | CASSIDGGDHYGYTF | TGTGCCAGTAGTATAGACGGGGGTGATCACTATGGCTACACCTTC
TRBJ2-7 | - | TRBV5-1 | - | CASSLVAGYEQYF | TGCGCCAGCAGCTTGGTAGCCGGATACGAGCAGTACTTC
TRBJ1-5 | few | TRBV7-9 | TRBD1 | CASSSGTGGGQPQHF | TGTGCCAGCAGCTCAGGGACAGGGGGTGGACAGCCCCAGCATTTT
TRBJ1-2 | - | TRBV6-5 | TRBD1 | CASRQQGARGYTF | TGTGCCAGCAGACAACAGGGGGCCCGGGGCTACACCTTC
TRBJ2-1 | - | TRBV5-1 | TRBD2 | CASSFIPSGQPSNEQFF | TGCGCCAGCAGCTTCATACCTAGCGGCCAACCCAGCAATGAGCAGTTCTTC
TRBJ2-3 | once | TRBV28 | - | CASSGTPMDTQYF | TGTGCCAGCAGTGGGACTCCTATGGATACGCAGTATTTT
TRBJ2-6 | - | TRBV5-6 | - | CASSLLRTVVSGANVLTF | TGTGCCAGCAGCTTGCTTCGGACAGTAGTCTCTGGGGCCAACGTCCTGACTTTC
TRBJ2-5 | - | TRBV5-4 | TRBD1 | CASSVGVTGGTETQYF | TGTGCCAGCAGCGTTGGAGTGACAGGGGGTACGGAGACCCAGTACTTC
TRBJ2-7 | few | TRBV5-1 | - | CASNPGAGAYEQYF | TGCGCCAGCAACCCCGGGGCAGGGGCCTACGAGCAGTACTTC
TRBJ1-2 | few | TRBV21-1 | - | CASCGGRGTGAYGYTF | TGTGCCAGCTGTGGGGGGAGGGGGACGGGGGCCTATGGCTACACCTTC
TRBJ2-7 | - | TRBV11-3 | TRBD1 | CASSATGRVHEQYF | TGTGCCAGCAGCGCGACAGGGAGAGTCCACGAGCAGTACTTC
TRBJ2-7 | - | TRBV4-1 | TRBD2 | CASSVQLAGGSEQYF | TGCGCCAGCAGCGTCCAACTAGCGGGAGGGTCCGAGCAGTACTTC
TRBJ1-1 | - | TRBV9 | TRBD1 | CASSVTGADAEAFF | TGTGCCAGCAGCGTAACAGGGGCGGACGCTGAAGCTTTCTTT
TRBJ1-2 | few | TRBV5-1 | - | CASSMDSYSLYGYTF | TGCGCCAGCAGCATGGACAGTTACTCACTCTATGGCTACACCTTC
TRBJ2-1 | - | TRBV14 | - | CASSQGEVYNEQFF | TGTGCCAGCAGCCAAGGGGAGGTGTACAATGAGCAGTTCTTC
TRBJ2-1 | - | TRBV2 | TRBD2 | CASRSLAELYNEQFF | TGTGCCAGCAGGTCGCTAGCGGAACTCTACAATGAGCAGTTCTTC
TRBJ2-1 | - | TRBV9 | - | CASSPLSRSLGNEQFF | TGTGCCAGCAGCCCCCTTTCCCGGAGCCTCGGAAATGAGCAGTTCTTC
TRBJ1-3 | once | TRBV28 | TRBD1 | CASSFPTTGNGNTIYF | TGTGCCAGCAGTTTCCCCACGACAGGGAACGGAAACACCATATATTTT
TRBJ2-5 | - | TRBV30 | TRBD2 | CAWEREGYQQETQYF | TGTGCCTGGGAGCGGGAGGGCTACCAGCAAGAGACCCAGTACTTC
TRBJ1-2 | - | TRBV19 | - | CASSMNRDYGYTF | TGTGCCAGTAGTATGAACAGGGACTATGGCTACACCTTC
TRBJ2-7 | - | TRBV10-1 | TRBD1 | CASSDGTAFYEQYF | TGCGCCAGCTCGGACGGGACAGCTTTCTACGAGCAGTACTTC
TRBJ1-1 | - | TRBV28 | - | CASSLPPRHLNTEAFF | TGTGCCAGCAGTTTACCCCCAAGACACCTGAACACTGAAGCTTTCTTT
TRBJ2-7 | few | TRBV28 | - | CASSLTDTYEQYF | TGTGCCAGCAGTCTGACGGACACCTACGAGCAGTACTTC
TRBJ1-2 | - | TRBV10-1 | - | CASSGGFGYTF | TGCGCCAGCAGTGGAGGGTTCGGCTACACCTTC
TRBJ2-2 | - | TRBV11-2 | TRBD2 | CASSLVGAGGIAGELFF | TGTGCCAGCAGCTTAGTCGGGGCGGGAGGAATCGCCGGGGAGCTGTTTTTT
TRBJ2-5 | - | TRBV6-5 | TRBD1 | CASSYWTGSGETQYF | TGTGCCAGCAGTTACTGGACAGGGAGTGGGGAGACCCAGTACTTC
TRBJ1-1 | few | TRBV6-5 | - | CASSYSWGPNTEAFF | TGTGCCAGCAGTTACTCATGGGGGCCGAACACTGAAGCTTTCTTT
TRBJ2-5 | few | TRBV11-3 | TRBD2 | CASSRWGGEETQYF | TGTGCCAGCAGCCGCTGGGGGGGGGAAGAGACCCAGTACTTC
TRBJ2-1 | once | TRBV5-1 | - | CASSLGGASTYEQFF | TGCGCCAGCAGCTTGGGTGGGGCTTCTACATATGAGCAGTTCTTC
TRBJ1-1 | - | TRBV6-1 | - | CASSEWGGGNTEAFF | TGTGCCAGCAGTGAATGGGGCGGGGGGAACACTGAAGCTTTCTTT
TRBJ2-7 | - | TRBV5-1 | - | CASSVGSVPNEQYF | TGCGCCAGCAGCGTCGGGAGTGTCCCCAACGAGCAGTACTTC